What follows describes a single TCR beta chain. Its target is not known. Germline loops: CDR1 LNHDA, CDR2 SQIVND (reference sequence). Trimming shortened V by 6 bases and J by 2 bases, and 13 bases separated the two germline ends. The CDR3 spans 15 residues. Reverse transcribed after extraction, RNA yielded cDNA as the sequencing template. Libraries were prepared by immunoSEQ multiplex PCR; TCRdb keeps only in-frame clonotypes and omits some of them. This sample yields 150,000 to 200,000 clones, of which about 54% are seen a single time; 16% belongs to the top ten. The sample comes from a study of CD8+ T cells in alopecia areata. Across the study: Severity in treated patients was scored by percentage of scalp area affected.

Study-wide findings and caveats: Researchers say the link of baseline CD8+ expansion to response remains uncertain, with one nonresponder.

Described treatment: oral pan-JAK inhibitor, 5-10 mg twice daily. The sequencing here drew on CD4+ T cells sorted from blood, taken at week 56, from a patient treated with tofacitinib. J is TRBJ2-2 and V is TRBV19, with a tentative D call TRBD2 (6 bases). This sequence was found in a human donor with alopecia areata. The CDR3 DNA follows: TGTGCCAGTAGAGGGCGGGGAGTTAACACCGGGGAGCTGTTTTTT. Translating it yields CASRGRGVNTGELFF.